Below, 11 T cell receptor beta chains from the same sample are listed, as sequenced in a study of blood T cell repertoires in COVID-19. The data were produced by immunoSEQ multiplex PCR, yet TCRdb's version contains in-frame clones alone and is incomplete. The data hold 95,000 to 120,000 clones, with 85% observed a single time. The source material was peripheral blood. The receptors were sampled from a man aged 35 to 55 with acute or convalescent COVID-19.

The chain combines TRBV30 with TRBJ2-7, with D uncertain. The CDR3 runs to 12 residues. Germline-derived CDR1 and CDR2 are GTSNPN and SVGIG (reference sequence). The germline V and J ends were trimmed by 0 bases and 2 bases, with 5 bases remaining between them. CDR3 amino acids: CAWSVNTYEQYF. The CDR3 nucleotides are TGTGCCTGGAGTGTAAACACCTACGAGCAGTACTTC.

The rearrangement uses TRBV7-3 and TRBJ2-2; TRBD1 is a possible D gene (5 bases). This CDR3 is built from 15 residues. The V end lost 1 base, the J end lost 3 bases, and 9 bases lay between the germline ends. CDR1 and CDR2 from the germline V gene are SGHTA and FQGTGA. CDR3 sequence (DNA): TGTGCCAGCAGCTTAAGGCCCAGGGACACCGGGGAGCTGTTTTTT. Encoded protein: CASSLRPRDTGELFF. Based on the CDR3 plus reference TRBV7-3 and TRBJ2-2, the full variable domain is GAGVSQTPSNKVTEKGKYVELRCDPISGHTALYWYRQSLGQGPEFLIYFQGTGAADDSGLPNDRFFAVRPEGSVSTLKIQRTERGDSAVYLCASSLRPRDTGELFFGEGSRLTVL.

This clone was seen a handful of times. This sequence joins TRBV5-1 and TRBJ2-2; perhaps TRBD2 as D (5 bases). This CDR3 region has 19 residues. The V end lost 0 bases, the J end lost 0 bases, and 18 bases lay between the germline ends. In germline, CDR1 is SGHRS, CDR2 YFSETQ. CDR3 bases: TGCGCCAGCAGCTTGGGGGGTTGGTTTCGAGGGCCGAACACCGGGGAGCTGTTTTTT. This gives the protein CASSLGGWFRGPNTGELFF.

There are a few counts of this clone. The rearrangement links TRBV5-6 to TRBJ1-1, with 7 bases lining up with TRBD1. The CDR3 covers 15 residues. The trim removed 4 bases at V and 0 bases at J, leaving 6 bases unmatched. The germline gives CDR1 SGHDT, CDR2 YYEEEE. The CDR3 nucleotides read TGTGCCAGCAGCCCGGACACAGGGGTGAACACTGAAGCTTTCTTT. Residues: CASSPDTGVNTEAFF.

This chain joins TRBV7-2 and TRBJ1-1; D call uncertain. The germline V and J ends were trimmed by 5 bases and 2 bases, with 18 bases remaining between them. Germline V gene sequence: CDR1 SGHTA, CDR2 FQGNSA. This CDR3 comprises 16 residues. CDR3 DNA sequence: TGTGCCAGCAGCCCCCTGGCCCATTCCAGAAACACTGAAGCTTTCTTT. Its translation: CASSPLAHSRNTEAFF. The whole variable domain, filled in from reference TRBV7-2 and TRBJ1-1, reads GAGVSQSPSNKVTEKGKDVELRCDPISGHTALYWYRQSLGQGLEFLIYFQGNSAPDKSGLPSDRFSAERTGGSVSTLTIQRTQQEDSAVYLCASSPLAHSRNTEAFFGQGTRLTVV.

This sequence joins TRBV7-9 and TRBJ2-3; 12 bases fit TRBD2. This CDR3 region has 18 residues. V was pared by 0 bases and J by 5 bases, with 9 bases of the junction left unmatched. Per germline, CDR1 SEHNR and CDR2 FQNEAQ (reference sequence). The CDR3: CASSLARLAGGLEDTQYF. In nucleotides, the CDR3 is TGTGCCAGCAGCTTAGCGCGGCTAGCGGGGGGGCTGGAAGATACGCAGTATTTT.

V usage is TRBV11-2 and J usage is TRBJ2-3; 10 nucleotides line up with TRBD2. V was clipped by 1 base and J by 3 bases; unmatched bases: 7. Germline CDR1 SGHAT, CDR2 FQNNGV. The CDR3 has 17 amino acids. CDR3 sequence reads: CASSLGRLAGVTDTQYF. The CDR3 bases are TGTGCCAGCAGCTTAGGGAGGCTAGCGGGGGTTACAGATACGCAGTATTTT.

There are a few counts of this clone. Here the CDR3 reads CASSQQGPNSPLHF. The CDR3 region has the DNA TGTGCCAGTAGTCAGCAGGGGCCTAATTCACCCCTCCACTTT. The chain carries TRBV19 and TRBJ1-6; weak D call: TRBD1 (6 bases). Germline CDR1 LNHDA, CDR2 SQIVND (reference sequence). The V gene lost 5 bases and the J gene lost 6 bases, with 11 bases spanning the gap. The CDR3 consists of 14 residues.

This clone occurred once. This chain links TRBV18 with TRBJ2-1; TRBD2 matches 11 bases. Germline CDR1 reads KGHSH; CDR2 reads LQKENI. This CDR3 contains 16 residues. Trimming took 5 bases from V and 4 from J; bases not matched to a gene: 7. CDR3 DNA: TGTGCCAGCTCAACATTAGCGGGGGGGCAGTACAATGAGCAGTTCTTC. As protein: CASSTLAGGQYNEQFF.

J is TRBJ2-7 and V is TRBV6-5; 8 nucleotides match TRBD1. The CDR3 sequence is 13 residues long. CDR1 is MNHEY, CDR2 SVGAGI, per germline. The V and J ends lost 4 bases and 3 bases, in that order; junction bases with no gene match: 2. The CDR3 region has the DNA TGTGCCAGCAGTTTAGGACAGGGCTACGAGCAGTACTTC. Translated, it gives CASSLGQGYEQYF.

V and J are TRBV19 and TRBJ1-1; 7 bases map to TRBD1. The V gene's germline CDR1 is LNHDA and CDR2 SQIVND (reference sequence). Trimming removed 1 base from V and 3 bases from J; junction bases left unmatched: 11. This CDR3 has 17 residues. The CDR3 DNA reads TGTGCCAGTAGTATAGCCCACGTAGGGGGCAGTGACACTGAAGCTTTCTTT. It is translated as CASSIAHVGGSDTEAFF.